The sequence of this T cell receptor beta chain was determined in a study of shared clonotypes between healthy human individuals (dated by TCRdb to 2020 to 2022). For the wider study: The cohort comprised two women and a few men aged 18 to 49 years. For each donor, CD4 naive and CD4 memory were each run on three plates, CD8 naive on two plates, and CD8 memory on one plate. To estimate repertoire size and how much clonotype sharing occurs between individuals, the study deeply sequenced the blood TCR repertoires of several healthy adults. To increase sequencing depth and limit assay-specific biases, different laboratories used diverse techniques to prepare libraries and sequence TCR repertoires. Leukapheresis yielded between about 0.85 and 10 billion PBMCs per donor.

Using the deep immunoSEQ assay, multiplex PCR amplified TCR CDR3 regions from genomic DNA. Extracted genomic DNA from each cell subset was spread evenly across all wells of several immunoSEQ 96-well plates, with each plate serving as a replicate. For sorted subsets, 200 ng of genomic DNA, equivalent to roughly 30,000 T cell genomes, went into each replicate PCR. Purified libraries were measured with a Qubit 3.0 fluorometer, size-checked on a Bioanalyzer 2100, and measured again with the KAPA Library Quantification kit. Every immunoSEQ 96-well plate was sequenced on a dedicated single-read 150-cycle Illumina NextSeq 550 flow cell. Under the source paper's analysis protocol: The immunoSEQ output contained only junctional sequences without quality scores, so filtering could not match that applied to full-length reads. To assign V/J genes and CDR3, sequences were annotated against IMGT germline references using PyIR, a Python wrapper for IgBLAST v1.9. Reads with weak V/J assignments (E-value above 1e-6), missing CDR3, stop codons, out-of-frame junctions, or ambiguous translated residues were removed. A V3J clonotype was defined by an identical inferred V gene, J gene, and CDR3 amino acid sequence. The percentage overlap between two repertoires was calculated by dividing the number of shared unique clonotypes by the size of the smaller repertoire. Repertoire richness was assessed with RTK rarefaction, the Chao1 estimator, and Recon v2.1 estimates of unobserved clonotypes. OLGA was used to compute generation probabilities for all TCRbeta clonotypes that the gDNA method yielded from a handful of donors. TCRdb's version of the immuneACCESS table is confined to in-frame rearrangements and falls short of the full clone set. An unresolved V gene accounts for under half of the shortfall where checked; the remainder is of unknown origin. The V and J calls and clone size are taken from that table; D and trimming were inferred from the DNA. For this sample there are under 1,900,000 clones; approximately 98.5% appear just once. The ten largest clones add up to roughly 0.36% of the sample.

Points the paper makes about the study in general: Pairwise subsampling led to the expectation that sequencing depth would affect the degree of clonotype sharing among donors. When four donors were compared, the shared fraction of clonotypes was 5% to 6.5% for naive CD4, around 4% for naive CD8, 2% to 2.5% for memory CD4, and around 0.4% for memory CD8. Naive subsets generally had larger estimated clonotype richness than memory subsets did. Sampling was restricted to blood, and TCR repertoires in tissue are likely to differ from TCR repertoires in blood. Because the study included a small number of donors, the genetic and exposure-history diversity represented was limited. Compared with non-shared clonotypes, clonotypes shared by all four sorted-subset donors had higher generation probabilities. Even with the large sequencing depth, rarefaction of the sorted-subset datasets indicated that sequencing was incomplete.

The CDR3 starts with the cysteine, ends with the phenylalanine, and has 14 residues. Just the 42-base CDR3 DNA is kept, in frame starting at base 1. Trimming at the junction amounts to 0 bases on V and 4 bases on J, and the germline ends lie 8 bases apart. Looking up the germline V gene yields CDR1 SGHRS and CDR2 YFSETQ. About this clone itself: The antigen it binds to is not known. No much larger clonotype is one base removed from it; base qualities were not supplied.

The donors were healthy, HIV-negative adults who had no recently reported acute infections or vaccinations. Every donor was a Caucasian adult residing in Nashville, Tennessee, USA. CD4+ T cells were enriched by magnetic negative selection; naive cells were then positively selected on CD45RA, and the negative fraction formed the memory subset. Blood was obtained by leukapheresis, after which PBMCs were separated by Ficoll-Histopaque density gradient centrifugation and cryopreserved in liquid nitrogen vapor phase. Analytical flow cytometry was used to check the purity and quantity of each magnetically sorted T cell population. From each sorted fraction, genomic DNA was isolated and quantified by UV absorbance on a Nanodrop 2000c.

The receptor chain draws on TRBV5-1 and TRBJ2-1; perhaps TRBD1 is the D gene, with 6 bases matching. Sequences were obtained from naive CD4+ T cells sorted from blood. Reading the label with the study, this specimen's cell subset or site is: CD45RA+ positively selected. This TCR was sampled from a young man in good health. The CDR3 in this case is CASSLEGQYNEQFF. The DNA sequence is as follows: TGCGCCAGCAGCTTGGAGGGACAATACAATGAGCAGTTCTTC.